One sample yielded the 13 T cell receptor beta chains listed below, sequenced in a study of long-term antiretroviral therapy in people with HIV. A v3.0 immunoSEQ assay was performed at survey level. Measured with immunoSEQ multiplex PCR; TCRdb has only the in-frame clones, and not every one. The sample lists approximately 15,000 clones, around four fifths occurring once. Sequencing used unsorted PBMCs, obtained 0.1 years after starting antiretroviral therapy. All receptors derive from a man between 18 and 29 years old with HIV.

The chain has TRBV5-4 and TRBJ2-7; 13 bases fit TRBD2. Germline V CDR1 and CDR2: SGHNT, YYREEE (reference sequence). V lost 4 bases and J lost 4; bases outside the gene matches: 5. This CDR3 contains 15 residues. This CDR3 is CASSPWTSGSYEQYF. In DNA form, the CDR3 reads TGTGCCAGCAGCCCTTGGACTAGCGGGAGTTACGAGCAGTACTTC.

In DNA form, the CDR3 reads TGTGCCAGCAGCTCGACAGTGAATCAGCCCCAGCATTTT. It is translated as CASSSTVNQPQHF. The rearrangement joins TRBV7-8 to TRBJ1-5; possibly TRBD1 for D (5 bases). The V gene lost 4 bases and the J gene lost 4 bases, with 8 bases spanning the gap. Germline loops: CDR1 SGHVS, CDR2 FQNEAQ. The length of the CDR3 is 13 residues.

This rearrangement joins TRBV6-5 to TRBJ2-2, with 9 bases fitting TRBD1. Per the germline V gene, CDR1 is MNHEY and CDR2 is SVGAGI. The CDR3 spans 15 residues. V shed 5 bases, J shed 5 bases, and the junction held 6 bases outside the gene matches. As DNA, the CDR3 is TGTGCCAGCAGTATTACAGGGGGCAATACCGGGGAGCTGTTTTTT. Translation gives CASSITGGNTGELFF.

This chain joins TRBV5-4 and TRBJ1-2, with 7 bases aligning to TRBD1. The CDR3 covers 14 residues. The germline CDR1 and CDR2 sequences are SGHNT and YYREEE (reference sequence). J lost 6 bases, V lost 3 bases, and 8 bases had no gene match. CDR3 sequence: CASSSLRGRDGYTF. The CDR3 DNA reads as TGTGCCAGCAGCTCCCTTAGGGGGCGCGATGGCTACACCTTC. The variable domain in full, with the rest retrieved from reference TRBV5-4 and TRBJ1-2, is ETGVTQSPTHLIKTRGQQVTLRCSSQSGHNTVSWYQQALGQGPQFIFQYYREEENGRGNFPPRFSGLQFPNYSSELNVNALELDDSALYLCASSSLRGRDGYTFGSGTRLTVV.

This rearrangement joins TRBV7-2 to TRBJ1-3, with a possible D match to TRBD1 (5 bases). V was pared by 3 bases and J by 2 bases, with 8 bases between. Looked up from germline, CDR1 is SGHTA and CDR2 is FQGNSA. This CDR3 has 14 residues. CDR3 sequence reads: CASSFGATGNTIYF. In DNA form, the CDR3 reads TGTGCCAGCAGCTTTGGGGCAACTGGAAACACCATATATTTT.

The chain couples TRBV27 to TRBJ2-7; 7 positions agree with TRBD1. The CDR3 is 14 amino acids. The trim removed 5 bases at V and 3 bases at J, leaving 7 bases unmatched. CDR1 is MNHEY, CDR2 SMNVEV, per germline (reference sequence). The CDR3 here is CASSPDREFYEQYF. CDR3 nucleotides: TGTGCCAGCAGTCCCGACAGGGAGTTCTACGAGCAGTACTTC.

The CDR3 loop is CASSPYLAGAGELFF. In nucleotides, the CDR3 is TGTGCCAGCAGTCCTTATCTAGCGGGGGCCGGGGAGCTGTTTTTT. The V and J genes are TRBV27 and TRBJ2-2; 10 bases agree with TRBD2. The germline CDR1 and CDR2 sequences are MNHEY and SMNVEV (reference sequence). CDR3 size: 15 residues. Trimming cost V 5 bases and J 6 bases; bases outside gene matches: 6.

The chain is built from TRBV5-1 and TRBJ2-3; D remains ambiguous. This CDR3 is built from 13 residues. Trimming shortened V by 0 bases and J by 3 bases, and 5 bases separated the two germline ends. Germline CDR1 reads SGHRS; CDR2 reads YFSETQ. The CDR3 protein is CASSLGGTDTQYF. The CDR3 DNA sequence: TGCGCCAGCAGCTTGGGGGGAACAGATACGCAGTATTTT.

The CDR3 sequence is CASSRTSPTYNEQFF. In nucleotides, the CDR3 is TGTGCCAGCAGCCGGACTTCCCCCACCTACAATGAGCAGTTCTTC. The chain links TRBV5-4 to TRBJ2-1; maybe TRBD2 (5 bases). V lost 4 bases and J 2 bases, leaving 13 bases between the germline ends. The germline CDR1 and CDR2 sequences are SGHNT and YYREEE (reference sequence). The CDR3 totals 15 residues.

The rearrangement links TRBV29-1 to TRBJ1-4, with D possibly TRBD1 on 5 matching bases. Germline CDR1 and CDR2: SQVTM and ANQGSEA. This CDR3 contains 13 residues. The V gene lost 6 bases and the J gene lost 5 bases, with 13 bases spanning the gap. The chain's CDR3 is CSVLGKGNEKLFF. DNA for the CDR3: TGCAGCGTACTAGGGAAGGGGAATGAAAAACTGTTTTTT.

A few counts support this clone. The gene calls are TRBV7-9 and TRBJ2-5; 7 bases fit TRBD1. J gave up 5 bases and V 0 bases, and 9 bases lay outside the gene matches. The germline V gene encodes CDR1 SEHNR and CDR2 FQNEAQ (reference sequence). The CDR3 covers 16 residues. This CDR3 reads CASSLAGQARRETQYF. CDR3 DNA: TGTGCCAGCAGCTTAGCCGGACAGGCCCGGAGGGAGACCCAGTACTTC.

The V call is TRBV27, the J call TRBJ2-7; maybe TRBD2 (5 bases). V gave up 2 bases and J gave up 3 bases, with 11 bases separating them. This CDR3 comprises 14 residues. Germline values: CDR1 MNHEY, CDR2 SMNVEV (reference sequence). The CDR3 nucleotides read TGTGCCAGCAGTTTAAGACGGGGAGTCTACGAGCAGTACTTC. It is translated as CASSLRRGVYEQYF.

This chain joins TRBV6-5 and TRBJ2-7, with 8 positions matching TRBD2. The germline gives CDR1 MNHEY, CDR2 SVGAGI. The CDR3 sequence is 14 residues long. V shed 4 bases, J shed 2 bases, and the junction held 4 bases outside the gene matches. The CDR3 protein is CASSSSGYPYEQYF. The CDR3 bases are TGTGCCAGCAGTTCTAGCGGGTACCCCTACGAGCAGTACTTC.